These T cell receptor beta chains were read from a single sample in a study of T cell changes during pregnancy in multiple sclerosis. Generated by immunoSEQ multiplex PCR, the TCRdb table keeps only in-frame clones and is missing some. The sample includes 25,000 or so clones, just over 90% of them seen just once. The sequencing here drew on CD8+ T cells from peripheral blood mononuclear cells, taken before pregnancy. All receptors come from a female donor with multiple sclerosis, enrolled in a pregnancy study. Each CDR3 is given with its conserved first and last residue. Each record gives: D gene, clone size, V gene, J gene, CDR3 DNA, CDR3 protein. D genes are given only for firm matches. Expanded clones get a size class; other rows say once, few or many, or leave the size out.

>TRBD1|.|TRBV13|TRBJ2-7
TGTGCCAGCAGCACTGGGACAGGGGCCTACGAGCAGTACTTC
CASSTGTGAYEQYF
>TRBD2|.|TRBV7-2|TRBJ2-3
TGTGCCAGCAGCCTGATAGCGGGAGATACGCAGTATTTT
CASSLIAGDTQYF
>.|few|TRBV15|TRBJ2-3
TGTGCCACCAGCAGAGTAGGAGGGACAGATACGCAGTATTTT
CATSRVGGTDTQYF
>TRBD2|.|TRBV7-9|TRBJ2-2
TGTGCCAGCAGCCCTAGACTAGCGGGAGGGAACACCGGGGAGCTGTTTTTT
CASSPRLAGGNTGELFF
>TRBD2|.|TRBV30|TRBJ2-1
TGTGCCTGGGATCTGGGATCTAGCGGGAGCGAAAATGAGCAGTTCTTC
CAWDLGSSGSENEQFF
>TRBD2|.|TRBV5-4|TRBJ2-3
TGTGCCAGCAGCTTCTTGACTAGCGGGAGGGCCCCAGATACGCAGTATTTT
CASSFLTSGRAPDTQYF
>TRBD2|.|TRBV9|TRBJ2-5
TGTGCCAGCAGCGTAGCCCCCAAGTTGGCGGGGGGGGAGACCCAGTACTTC
CASSVAPKLAGGETQYF
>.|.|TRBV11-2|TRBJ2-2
TGTGCCAGCAGCTTAGGACGGACTACTACCGGGGAGCTGTTTTTT
CASSLGRTTTGELFF
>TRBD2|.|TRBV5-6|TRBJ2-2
TGTGCCAGCAGCTTGGCCGGACTAGCGCCGATTTCCGGGGAGCTGTTTTTT
CASSLAGLAPISGELFF
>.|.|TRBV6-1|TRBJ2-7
TGTGCCAGTAGGGACTGGAGCTCCTACGAGCAGTACTTC
CASRDWSSYEQYF
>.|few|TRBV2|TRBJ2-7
TGTGCCAGCAGCCCCAGGGGGGAGGTGTACGAGCAGTACTTC
CASSPRGEVYEQYF
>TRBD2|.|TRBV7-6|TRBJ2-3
TGTGCCAGCAGCTTAGATAAGCTAGCGGGTGGCTCTGGTACGCAGTATTTT
CASSLDKLAGGSGTQYF
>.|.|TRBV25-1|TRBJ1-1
TGTGCCAGCAGTGGCCCAAGGCGGGGCACTGAAGCTTTCTTT
CASSGPRRGTEAFF
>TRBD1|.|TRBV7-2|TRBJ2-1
TGTGCCAGCAGCTTAATGGGCCAGGGGGCTTACAATGAGCAGTTCTTC
CASSLMGQGAYNEQFF
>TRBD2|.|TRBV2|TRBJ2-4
TGTGCCAGCAGTGAGCGGGAGAGTTTGGCCAAAAACATTCAGTACTTC
CASSERESLAKNIQYF
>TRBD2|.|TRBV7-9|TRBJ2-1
TGTGCCAGCAGCTCGGGACTAGCGGCCTACAATGAGCAGTTCTTC
CASSSGLAAYNEQFF
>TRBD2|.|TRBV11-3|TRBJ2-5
TGTGCCAGCAGTCGCCTGGCGGGAGGGGTGGGAGAGACCCAGTACTTC
CASSRLAGGVGETQYF
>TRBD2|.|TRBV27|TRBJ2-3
TGTGCCAGCAGCCCGGGACTAGCGGGACGGGGGCCAGATACGCAGTATTTT
CASSPGLAGRGPDTQYF
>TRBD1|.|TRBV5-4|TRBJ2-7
TGTGCCAGCAGCTTGGAACAGGGGGGTGACGAGCAGTACTTC
CASSLEQGGDEQYF
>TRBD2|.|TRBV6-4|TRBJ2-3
TGTGCCAGCAGCGAGCGGGAGGTAGATACGCAGTATTTT
CASSEREVDTQYF
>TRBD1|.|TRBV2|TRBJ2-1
TGTGCCAGCAGTAGCCGGGACAGGGGTTACAATGAGCAGTTCTTC
CASSSRDRGYNEQFF
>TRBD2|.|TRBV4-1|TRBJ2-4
TGCGCCAGCAGCCACCTGGAGGGTCGGACTAGCGGACTAGCCAAAAACATTCAGTACTTC
CASSHLEGRTSGLAKNIQYF
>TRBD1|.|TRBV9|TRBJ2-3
TGTGCCAGCAGGCCATTCTCCGGGACAGGGGGCTTTTTACGAGATACGCAGTATTTT
CASRPFSGTGGFLRDTQYF
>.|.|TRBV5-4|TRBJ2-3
TGTGCCAGCAACCCCGGATGGGCCTCAGATACGCAGTATTTT
CASNPGWASDTQYF
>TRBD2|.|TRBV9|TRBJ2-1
TGTGCCAGCAGCGACCTGACTAGCGGGAGAAATGAGCAGTTCTTC
CASSDLTSGRNEQFF
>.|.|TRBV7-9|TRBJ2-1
TGTGCCAGCAGAGACTCGAGCTCCTACAATGAGCAGTTCTTC
CASRDSSSYNEQFF
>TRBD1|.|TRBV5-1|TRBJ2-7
TGCGCCAGCAGCCGGAGACAGGGGGAGCAGTACTTC
CASSRRQGEQYF
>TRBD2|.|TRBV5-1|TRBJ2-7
TGCGCCAGCAGTTCCCTCGGAGGGACGATTATATTCGGCGGGAGAGGGTACGAGCAGTACTTC
CASSSLGGTIIFGGRGYEQYF
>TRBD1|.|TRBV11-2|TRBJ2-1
TGTGCCAGCAGTCCTCACGTTGTACAGGGGAACTACAATGAGCAGTTCTTC
CASSPHVVQGNYNEQFF
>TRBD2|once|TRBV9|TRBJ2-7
TGTGCCAGCAGCGCGGGAGGACTAGCGGGGTCCTACGAGCAGTACTTC
CASSAGGLAGSYEQYF
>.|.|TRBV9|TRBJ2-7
TGTGCCAGCAGCGTAGGGCGGGAAGAACACGAGCAGTACTTC
CASSVGREEHEQYF
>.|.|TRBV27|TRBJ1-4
TGTGCCAGCAGTTTACAGGGGAAGAATGAAAAACTGTTTTTT
CASSLQGKNEKLFF
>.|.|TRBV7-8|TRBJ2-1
TGTGCCAGCAGCTCAAAGAGCGGATATGACAATGAGCAGTTCTTC
CASSSKSGYDNEQFF
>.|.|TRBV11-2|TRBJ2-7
TGTGCCAGCACCCGGGACAACTCCTACGAGCAGTACTTC
CASTRDNSYEQYF
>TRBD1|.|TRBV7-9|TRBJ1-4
TGTGCCAGCAGAAGACAGGGGTCGGAAAAACTGTTTTTT
CASRRQGSEKLFF
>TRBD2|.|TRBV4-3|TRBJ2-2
TGCGCCAGCAGCCGGACTAGCGGGAAGAACACCGGGGAGCTGTTTTTT
CASSRTSGKNTGELFF
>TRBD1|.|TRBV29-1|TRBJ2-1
TGCAGCTCAGATGGGGACAGGCGGTACAATGAGCAGTTCTTC
CSSDGDRRYNEQFF
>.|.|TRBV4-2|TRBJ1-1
TGTGCCAGCAGCCGACTAACCGGGGGGGGTTGGACTGAAGCTTTCTTT
CASSRLTGGGWTEAFF
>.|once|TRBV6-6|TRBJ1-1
TGTGCCAGCAGTAGAGAGAAAGCTTTCTTT
CASSREKAFF
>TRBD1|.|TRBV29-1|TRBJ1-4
TGCAGCGTTGCCGGGACAGATGATGCCGAAAAACTGTTTTTT
CSVAGTDDAEKLFF